A single sample gave rise to the 28 T cell receptor beta chains below, sequenced in a study of blood T cell repertoires in COVID-19. Sequenced by immunoSEQ multiplex PCR; TCRdb stores in-frame clones only, minus some. The profile covers 120,000 to 150,000 clones, with 80% to 85% appearing a single time and under 7% taken by the ten largest. Specimen: PBMCs or T cells enriched from blood (not recorded which). The origin of the receptors is a woman aged 50 to 60 who had been exposed to COVID-19.

This clone came up a few times. The chain joins TRBV19 to TRBJ1-2; D remains unclear. V was cut by 6 bases and J by 5 bases, with 19 bases left in between. The CDR3 is made up of 15 amino acids. The germline CDR1 and CDR2 sequences are LNHDA and SQIVND (reference sequence). CDR3 nucleotides: TGTGCCAGTAGAGCCGGGGATTCGACGGTTTATGGCTACACCTTC. Translating it yields CASRAGDSTVYGYTF.

This sequence joins TRBV27 and TRBJ1-1, with D possibly being TRBD1 (6 bases). V lost 4 bases and J lost 1, with 19 bases in between. CDR1 and CDR2 (germline): MNHEY, SMNVEV (reference sequence). The CDR3 spans 17 residues. The CDR3 nucleotides are TGTGCCAGCAGTTCGTTCCTACCGGGACACCCGAACACTGAAGCTTTCTTT. Protein product: CASSSFLPGHPNTEAFF.

The chain links TRBV9 to TRBJ2-3, with TRBD2 as a possible D gene (6 bases). V lost 0 bases to trimming and J lost 5 bases, with 13 bases between them. This CDR3 region has 15 residues. Germline lookup yields CDR1 SGDLS and CDR2 YYNGEE. CDR3 residues: CASSVEALALDTQYF. The CDR3 nucleotides read TGTGCCAGCAGCGTAGAGGCACTAGCATTAGATACGCAGTATTTT.

This chain connects TRBV30 to TRBJ1-6, with D unresolved. The CDR3 is made up of 15 amino acids. Trimming left V 2 bases short and J 0 bases short, with 8 bases between. Germline lookup yields CDR1 GTSNPN and CDR2 SVGIG (reference sequence). This CDR3 is CAWSRESSYNSPLHF. CDR3 bases: TGTGCCTGGAGTCGAGAAAGCTCCTATAATTCACCCCTCCACTTT.

The genes are TRBV3-1 (or the pseudogene TRBV3-2) and TRBJ1-2, with D maybe TRBD1 (6 bases). CDR3 length equals 15 residues. V dropped 5 bases and J dropped 4 bases, with 17 bases sitting between them. Germline V CDR1 and CDR2: LGHDT, YNNKEL (reference sequence). The CDR3 reads CASSDTGQPSYGYTF. CDR3 nucleotide sequence: TGTGCCAGCAGCGATACGGGACAACCCTCCTATGGCTACACCTTC.

This clone was seen a handful of times. The rearrangement uses TRBV5-1 and TRBJ2-1; no clear D. Trimming left V 5 bases short and J 5 bases short, with 11 bases between. Germline values: CDR1 SGHRS, CDR2 YFSETQ. The length of the CDR3 is 13 residues. CDR3 loop: CASRPGFNNEQFF. CDR3 nucleotides: TGCGCCAGCAGGCCCGGGTTCAACAATGAGCAGTTCTTC.

The chain joins TRBV2 to TRBJ2-3, with D uncertain. The CDR3 has 12 amino acids. With 6 bases removed from V and 9 bases from J, the gap between germline ends came to 13 bases. Germline loops: CDR1 SNHLY, CDR2 FYNNEI. The CDR3 is CASRTSGGTQYF. CDR3 DNA sequence: TGTGCCAGCAGGACCTCGGGTGGCACGCAGTATTTT. Full variable domain (missing parts from reference TRBV2 and TRBJ2-3): EPEVTQTPSHQVTQMGQEVILRCVPISNHLYFYWYRQILGQKVEFLVSFYNNEISEKSEIFDDQFSVERPDGSNFTLKIRSTKLEDSAMYFCASRTSGGTQYFGPGTRLTVL.

The chain joins TRBV11-2 to TRBJ1-6; a weak D match, TRBD1 (6 bases). Germline V lookup: CDR1 SGHAT, CDR2 FQNNGV. The CDR3 loop spans 16 amino acids. Trimming took off 3 bases at V and 6 bases at J, with 15 bases between the two ends. The CDR3 DNA is TGTGCCAGCAGCTTGACAGGACTTAAAGTTAATTCACCCCTCCACTTT. Translating gives CASSLTGLKVNSPLHF.

The chain joins TRBV7-2 to TRBJ1-1; possibly TRBD1 for D (6 bases). Germline loops: CDR1 SGHTA, CDR2 FQGNSA. The CDR3 runs 13 residues. Between the trimmed V and J ends, which lost 5 bases and 7 bases, there was a span of 14 bases. The CDR3 sequence: CASSRGQLLEAFF. DNA for the CDR3: TGTGCCAGCAGCCGAGGACAGCTCCTTGAAGCTTTCTTT.

This clone was seen only once. This chain uses TRBV6-5 with TRBJ1-6, with D unclear. Germline-derived CDR1 and CDR2 are MNHEY and SVGAGI. The ends were cut back, 2 bases at V and 9 bases at J, with 8 bases in the middle. The CDR3 totals 13 residues. The CDR3 region is CASSYRSGSPLHF. The CDR3 region has the DNA TGTGCCAGCAGTTACAGGAGTGGTTCACCCCTCCACTTT.

V and J are TRBV12-3 or TRBV12-4 and TRBJ1-2, with D perhaps TRBD1 (6 bases). The CDR3 runs 11 residues. V was pared by 2 bases and J by 8 bases, with 6 bases between. The CDR3 coding sequence is TGTGCCAGCAGTTTAACAGGGGGCTACACCTTC. Its translation: CASSLTGGYTF.

The chain recombines TRBV7-2 with TRBJ2-1; TRBD2 aligns across 7 bases. V shed 1 base, J shed 3 bases, and the junction held 3 bases outside the gene matches. Germline V gives CDR1 SGHTA, CDR2 FQGNSA. The CDR3 runs 15 residues. The CDR3 loop is CASSLVGGGYNEQFF. DNA of the CDR3: TGTGCCAGCAGCTTAGTCGGCGGGGGCTACAATGAGCAGTTCTTC.

With respect to this clone: One end of the junction varies from germline; a read error may be responsible. J is TRBJ1-3 and V is TRBV12-5; D is perhaps TRBD1 (5 bases). CDR3 size: 16 residues. Germline V lookup: CDR1 LGHNT, CDR2 FRNRAP. CDR3 nucleotides: TGTGCTAGTGGCTTGGTTGGGGAGGGGTCCGGAAACACCATATATTTT. Protein product: CASGLVGEGSGNTIYF.

With respect to this clone: In the same sample, other DNA sequences code for this CDR3. V and J are TRBV7-2 and TRBJ2-2; tentatively, D is TRBD2 (7 bases). This CDR3 comprises 16 residues. The V end lost 1 base, the J end lost 0 bases, and 9 bases lay between the germline ends. Per the germline V gene, CDR1 is SGHTA and CDR2 is FQGNSA. In DNA form, the CDR3 reads TGTGCCAGCAGCTTAGGCGGGGGCACGAACACCGGGGAGCTGTTTTTT. The encoded protein is CASSLGGGTNTGELFF.

The chain employs TRBV7-2 and TRBJ2-7; TRBD1 might be the D (6 bases). CDR1 and CDR2 from the germline V gene are SGHTA and FQGNSA. This CDR3 is built from 16 residues. V was clipped by 5 bases and J by 2 bases, with 19 bases between them. The CDR3 DNA reads as TGTGCCAGCAGCCCCCAAGTGGGGGCCCCCCCCTACGAGCAGTACTTC. It yields the protein CASSPQVGAPPYEQYF.

This rearrangement joins TRBV2 to TRBJ2-2; D may be TRBD2 (5 bases). The CDR3 is 15 amino acids. Between the trimmed V and J ends, which lost 4 bases and 4 bases, there was a span of 13 bases. CDR1 and CDR2 from the germline V gene are SNHLY and FYNNEI. Here the CDR3 reads CASSVTGLITGELFF. The CDR3 DNA follows: TGTGCCAGCAGTGTAACGGGATTGATCACCGGGGAGCTGTTTTTT.

This clone has a handful of counts. V usage is TRBV11-3 and J usage is TRBJ2-1; D might be TRBD2 (6 bases). Germline V CDR1 and CDR2: SGHNT, YENEEA. There are 13 residues in the CDR3. V lost 5 bases and J lost 6, with 11 bases in between. The CDR3 region is CASSTRDSNEQFF. As DNA, the CDR3 is TGTGCCAGCAGCACCCGGGACTCCAATGAGCAGTTCTTC.

About this clone: An end of the junction does not agree with germline; a read error may underlie this. This chain uses TRBV12-3 or TRBV12-4 with TRBJ2-7; no firm D call. The CDR3 is 13 amino acids. The CDR3 DNA sequence: TGTGCCAGCAGTTTAGGTTTCGGGTCGGCTGGCAACTTC. As protein: CASSLGFGSAGNF.

The CDR3 DNA reads TGTGCCAGCAGCCAAGTTTACAGGGACGATGGCTACACCTTC. Translating it yields CASSQVYRDDGYTF. V gene TRBV4-2 combines with J gene TRBJ1-2, with a possible D match to TRBD1 (6 bases). V dropped 1 base and J dropped 6 bases, with 12 bases sitting between them. Germline V gene data show CDR1 as LGHNA and CDR2 as YNFKEQ. CDR3 length: 14 amino acids.

This chain links TRBV4-3 with TRBJ2-1; D unclear. The CDR3 covers 15 residues. V shed 2 bases and J shed 8 bases, with 16 bases lying between them. Germline CDR1 LGHNA, CDR2 YSLEER. In nucleotides, the CDR3 is TGCGCCAGCAGCCAAACGGTTGGCGTCCGGGATGAGCAGTTCTTC. Translating gives CASSQTVGVRDEQFF.

The table lists this clone with a count of one. The V gene is TRBV3-1 (or the pseudogene TRBV3-2), the J gene TRBJ2-5, with D uncertain. V gave up 1 base and J gave up 3 bases, with 6 bases separating them. This CDR3 has 13 residues. CDR1 is LGHDT and CDR2 is YNNKEL in the germline V gene (reference sequence). The DNA of the CDR3 is TGTGCCAGCAGCCAAGCCTTTAAAGAGACCCAGTACTTC. It codes for CASSQAFKETQYF.

This clone was seen only once. CDR3 sequence reads: CASSELTGDGYTF. CDR3 DNA sequence: TGTGCCAGCAGTGAGTTAACAGGGGATGGCTACACCTTC. The V and J genes are TRBV6-1 and TRBJ1-2, with 7 bases fitting TRBD1. V shed 3 bases and J 6 bases; nucleotides not matched to a gene: 4. There are 13 residues in the CDR3. Germline assignment: CDR1 MNHNS and CDR2 SASEGT.

The chain joins TRBV28 to TRBJ1-2; D may be TRBD1 (5 bases). This CDR3 has 13 residues. Germline values: CDR1 MDHEN, CDR2 SYDVKM. Trimming took off 6 bases at V and 4 bases at J, with 12 bases between the two ends. The CDR3 loop is CASRVGPLYGYTF. CDR3 DNA sequence: TGTGCCAGCAGGGTGGGGCCCCTCTATGGCTACACCTTC.

The CDR3 bases are TGTGCCAGTAGACCCAGGGGCCTCGAAGCTTTCTTT. Its translation is CASRPRGLEAFF. V and J are TRBV19 and TRBJ1-1; D may be TRBD1 (6 bases). The V gene lost 6 bases and the J gene lost 8 bases, with 13 bases spanning the gap. The CDR3 covers 12 residues. CDR1 and CDR2 (germline): LNHDA, SQIVND (reference sequence).

This sequence joins TRBV13 and TRBJ2-3, with D unresolved. The CDR3 spans 12 residues. Trimming pared 3 bases from V and 6 bases from J, leaving 7 bases between. In germline, CDR1 is PRHDT, CDR2 FYEKMQ (reference sequence). CDR3 DNA: TGTGCCAGCAGCTTCCAGTTGGATACGCAGTATTTT. Encoded protein: CASSFQLDTQYF.

The chain carries TRBV7-9 and TRBJ2-1, with TRBD1 identical over 9 bases. The CDR3 sequence is 14 residues long. Germline V gives CDR1 SEHNR, CDR2 FQNEAQ (reference sequence). With V trimmed by 6 bases and J by 8 bases, 8 bases remained unmatched. CDR3 amino acids: CASRGDREFHEQFF. The CDR3 DNA reads as TGTGCCAGCAGAGGGGACAGGGAATTCCATGAGCAGTTCTTC.

This clone was observed a handful of times. The chain is built from TRBV5-4 and TRBJ2-1, with 7 bases matching TRBD2. This CDR3 has 15 amino acids. Germline CDR1 and CDR2: SGHNT and YYREEE (reference sequence). V trimming: 4 bases; J trimming: 9 bases; junction bases outside the gene matches: 13. The CDR3 DNA reads as TGTGCCAGCAGCCCGTTGGGGGGGACTTTGGGTGAGCAGTTCTTC. This gives the protein CASSPLGGTLGEQFF. Supplemented by reference TRBV5-4 and TRBJ2-1, the full variable domain reads ETGVTQSPTHLIKTRGQQVTLRCSSQSGHNTVSWYQQALGQGPQFIFQYYREEENGRGNFPPRFSGLQFPNYSSELNVNALELDDSALYLCASSPLGGTLGEQFFGPGTRLTVL.

The chain is built from TRBV10-3 and TRBJ1-2; no clear D gene. Germline V gene data show CDR1 as ENHRY and CDR2 as SYGVKD. The V end lost 4 bases, the J end lost 8 bases, and 17 bases lay between the germline ends. The CDR3 runs 14 residues. The CDR3 DNA reads as TGTGCCATCAGTGGGGGTGGCGGGAGCGGAGGCTACACCTTC. Amino acids: CAISGGGGSGGYTF.